This entry features one T cell receptor (beta chain) sequence. This clone's antigen is unknown. No much larger clone exists at a distance of one base, and base qualities are not known. This entry belongs to a study of cytomegalovirus exposure and HLA in healthy donors (dated by TCRdb to the late 2010s). About the full investigation: In an earlier analysis of approximately 500 of the donors, less than 350 Gb of sequence data and 90 million to 120 million unique TCR beta sequences from 180 million or so T cells were reported. Alongside the repertoire data, information on donor age, sex, ethnicity and CMV serostatus was compiled. An early release that covered about 640 HLA-typed donors contained 300 to 350 gigabases of sequencing data and tens of millions of unique TCR sequences. Among a few hundred genotyped donors of the cohort, an average of approximately 250,000 unique TCR beta nucleotide sequences were sequenced per donor, around 20% of them non-productive. All discovery cohort repertoires had been generated on a single sequencing platform. Both class I and class II loci were covered by HLA typing, at four-digit resolution. In addition to the first cohort of 650 to 800 subjects, a separate validation cohort of 130 or so different subjects was used. The study combined high-throughput TCR immunosequencing, statistical association of individual TCRs with disease status, and machine learning to predict cytomegalovirus infection status. To study patterns of TCR occurrence, a later analysis re-analyzed previously published TCR beta repertoires from several hundred donors and added high-resolution HLA genotyping. A later genetic analysis used genome-wide SNP genotypes for about 60% of the roughly 700 donors, treating that subset as a discovery cohort. An earlier analysis of several hundred of the donors used high-throughput TCR beta sequencing to judge whether each TCR beta V gene segment behaved as functional or pseudogenic. Four or five DR-DQ haplotypes were handled as single units for association and clustering because linkage in the cohort was strong. In the later analysis, no new phenotypic data were used to find candidate immune exposures; instead, reliance was placed on TCR beta sequences and their occurrence across donors. Of the approximately 400 genotyped donors, over 80% were placed in the genetic ancestry cluster associated with self-reported Caucasian donors. The number of typed donors differed by locus: about 629-630 for A, B, C, DRB1 and DQB1; 500 to 550 for DQA1; fewer than 610 for DPA1; and about 470 for DPB1. The study used immunosequencing to profile the T cell repertoires of about 670 subjects and linked those repertoires to cytomegalovirus serostatus. The aim of the study was to test whether cataloging public T cell receptors could identify signatures of past pathogen exposure.

Library preparation employed the immunoSEQ multiplex PCR assay. For the multiplex PCR, a mixture combining 60 forward primers for TCR Vbeta segments and 13 reverse primers for TCR Jbeta segments was used. The CDR3 region of rearranged TCR beta genes was amplified from genomic DNA by a multiplex PCR assay. On the Illumina HiSeq System, the amplified TCR beta libraries were sequenced as 87-base-pair reads. As for the original processing: In a later analysis, some 80 million unique TCR beta chains were counted across the 500 to 850 repertoires, and roughly 11 million of these chains were shared by at least two donors. Raw reads were error-corrected and collapsed into unique sequences with a nearest-neighbor algorithm that merged closely related sequences to remove PCR and sequencing errors. Alignment of CDR3 sequences to IMGT reference sequences was used to assign V, D and J gene segments. For a sequence to be retained, a match of at least six nucleotides to both a V gene segment and a J gene segment was required. Rearrangements were classified as productive when the CDR3 lacked stop codons and remained in frame with V and J, and all other rearrangements were classified as non-productive. Following IMGT convention, CDR3 was defined as the stretch from the second conserved V-encoded cysteine up to the conserved J-encoded phenylalanine. Sequences without an unambiguous match to a single V gene segment were excluded from the earlier analysis of several hundred of the donors. In an earlier analysis of around 600 of the donors, V segments were called functional above 56.7% productive rearrangements and were called segregating when the between-donor standard deviation exceeded 5%. To diagnose cytomegalovirus status from the catalog of TCR beta chain sequences, a statistical classification framework was built. In a later analysis, V and J genes were assigned by comparing TCR nucleotide sequences against IMGT/GENE-DB human TR gene sequences. Using the TCRdist pipeline, a later analysis assigned CDR3 sequences along with most-parsimonious VDJ recombination scenarios. In a later analysis, each TCR beta chain was defined by its CDR3 amino acid sequence together with its V-gene family, and reads without a unique V-gene family were excluded. To address suspected cross-contamination and a sequencing artifact, a later analysis removed 592 highly shared, low-generation-probability nucleotide sequences. In a later analysis, a clonal expansion index for each public chain was calculated from normalized within-repertoire ranks of inferred template counts. A later analysis computed generation probabilities with a VDJ recombination model fitted to out-of-frame rearrangements, and checked the results against IGoR. Hypergeometric tests were used in a later analysis to score TCR-TCR, TCR-HLA and TCR-CMV co-occurrence, with a repertoire-size bias correction applied to the TCR pairs. A later analysis estimated false discovery rates by permuting HLA or CMV assignments 20 times. In a later analysis, co-occurring TCRs were grouped using DBSCAN, with TCRdist sequence similarity added in when clustering inside HLA-allele-positive subsets. Co-occurrence clustering excluded repertoires with fewer than 30,000 or more than 120,000 public chains, plus five with anomalous nucleotide sharing. TCRdb obtained this table from immuneACCESS and retained in-frame rearrangements with V and J assigned. These tables miss some clones; where compared with another copy, unresolved V genes account for less than half of the shortfall, and the remainder is unexplained. The V and J calls and clone size are taken from that table; D and trimming were inferred from the DNA. In this sample the table shows about 170,000 clones, 70% to 90% of which occur a single time. The top ten clones comprise over 0.65% of the sample.

V loses 5 bases of germline sequence and J loses 6 bases, and the interval between the two ends is 11 bases. The CDR3 runs 13 residues from the cysteine to the phenylalanine. Only the CDR3 region is kept as DNA, spanning 39 bases read in frame from base 1. The germline V gene yields SGHNT for CDR1 and YENEEA for CDR2. The cohort comprised 710 or so healthy bone marrow donors. At the time of sampling, all cohort members were nominally healthy, though unrecorded immune exposures were likely present. The donor tested CMV seronegative, placing the donor among the 350 to 400 seronegative members of the cohort. A peripheral blood sample was provided by each donor, and peripheral blood mononuclear cells were used for TCR beta sequencing. The Qiagen DNeasy Blood Extraction Kit was used to extract genomic DNA from the blood cell samples. General study outcomes and caveats: This cohort had only TCR beta chains sequenced, and the lack of alpha or paired-chain data limited which features could be detected. Because the 87-base-pair reads could not distinguish some IMGT-functional V segments, including TRBV6-2 and TRBV6-3, those segments were excluded. It was suggested by the authors that the approach could potentially be generalized to other disease states and immunological phenotypes. The presence/absence analyses assumed that sequencing depth was roughly uniform across donors, and that assumption may not be true. Because HLA typing was missing for some donors at each locus, association tests included only the typed subset. In vitro tests confirmed that a few of the cytomegalovirus-associated TCR beta chains recognize cytomegalovirus antigens. In a later genetic analysis, fewer N-insertions in productive TCRs were reported among donors in an Asian-associated ancestry cluster than the approximately 670-donor mean. Linkage disequilibrium might explain the correlated functional status among segregating V segments, but an unknown experimental factor could not be ruled out. In a later analysis, most CMV-associated TCR beta chains were found to appear HLA-restricted, with HLA associations seemingly driven largely by CMV exposure. Strong co-occurrence of HLA alleles, especially DR and DQ, made assigning TCR associations to individual alleles difficult. A further reported finding was that TCR beta sequences accurately predicted the HLA-A and HLA-B alleles for most subjects in the first cohort. Because counts were too low, seventeen rarely observed V segments, including chromosome 9 orphons, were excluded from the earlier analysis of some 540 of the donors. In the study, some 160 TCR beta chains were listed as associated with cytomegalovirus. Most TCR sequences were observed very rarely across donors, whereas some public TCRs were present in many individuals. A later genetic analysis associated a missense DCLRE1C variant with V-gene and J-gene trimming of TCR beta chains, and an independent cohort replicated the association. According to a later analysis, parvovirus B19, influenza, CMV and Epstein-Barr virus appeared linked to several top co-occurrence clusters. According to a later analysis, TCR association rates differed among HLA loci, with DRB1 alleles showing the most associated TCRs and HLA-C alleles showing the fewest. The sequencing pipeline was judged likely to have produced a cluster of highly shared sequence variants as a technical artifact. In a later analysis, HLA-associated TCR beta chains showed more clonal expansion and lower generation probabilities than non-associated chains that were equally common. Immune exposure information for the cohort was limited to CMV serostatus. In a later analysis, some 17,000 TCR beta sequences were associated with specific HLA alleles at a false discovery rate of 0.05. In an earlier analysis of approximately 590 of the donors, most TCR beta V segments appeared in productive rearrangements about 90% or about 30% of the time, broadly matching IMGT annotations. In both the original and validation cohorts, the classifier was reported to diagnose cytomegalovirus status with high specificity and sensitivity.

Sample: PBMCs. The rearranged chain carries TRBV11-3 and TRBJ1-5; a weak D assignment points to TRBD1 (5 bases agree). The clonotype comes from a young woman in good health and CMV-seronegative. The CDR3 protein: CASSTGQGQPQHF. The nucleotides read TGTGCCAGCAGCACCGGCCAGGGTCAGCCCCAGCATTTT.